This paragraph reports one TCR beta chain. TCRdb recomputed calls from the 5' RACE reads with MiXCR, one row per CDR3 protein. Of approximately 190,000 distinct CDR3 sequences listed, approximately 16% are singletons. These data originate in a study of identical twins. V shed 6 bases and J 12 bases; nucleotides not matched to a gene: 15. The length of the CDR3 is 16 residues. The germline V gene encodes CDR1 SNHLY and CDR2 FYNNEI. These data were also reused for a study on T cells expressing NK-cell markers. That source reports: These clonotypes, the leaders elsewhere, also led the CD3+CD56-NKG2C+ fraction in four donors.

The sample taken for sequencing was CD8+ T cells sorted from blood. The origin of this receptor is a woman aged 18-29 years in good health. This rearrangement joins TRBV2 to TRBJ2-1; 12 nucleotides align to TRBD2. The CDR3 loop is CASRGERLAGGPWQFF. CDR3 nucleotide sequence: TGTGCCAGCAGGGGGGAGAGGCTAGCGGGAGGGCCTTGGCAGTTCTTC.